This record covers a single T cell receptor beta chain. The data derive from a study of blood T cell repertoires in COVID-19. The overall study: The study drew acute and convalescent COVID-19 samples from the United States, Italy and Spain.

Authors' methods: Amplification from reference gene primers served as the basis for estimated nucleated cell counts. Clones were sequenced by immunoSEQ multiplex PCR, and TCRdb holds only the in-frame ones, with some missing. V, J and clone size are those of that table, while D and trimming were read from the DNA. Here the sample spans 200,000 to 300,000 clones, roughly 86% being singletons. Germline CDR1 and CDR2: SQVTM and ANQGSEA. V shed 1 base, J shed 4 bases, and the junction held 3 bases outside the gene matches. There are 14 residues in the CDR3. Specimen: PBMCs or T cells enriched from blood (not recorded which). The chain has TRBV29-1 and TRBJ2-1; 8 nucleotides agree with TRBD2. The clonotype originates from a woman aged 45-59 years who had recovered from COVID-19. The CDR3 spells CSVEAGGEYNEQFF. In DNA form, the CDR3 reads TGCAGCGTTGAAGCGGGAGGGGAGTACAATGAGCAGTTCTTC.